This T cell receptor (beta chain) was recorded in a study of Graves' ophthalmopathy and Graves' hyperthyroidism. Worth noting for this clonotype: Since a much larger clone is just one base distant, this may be a read error.

Amplifying from RNA transcripts, the study obtained TCR beta CDR3 regions. The library came from an HTBI-primed first-round RT-PCR and a second-round multiplex PCR. MiXCR, applied by TCRdb to the multiplex PCR reads, yields one record per CDR3 protein. The data hold just over 400,000 distinct CDR3 sequences, with 21% observed a single time. The CDR3 spans 13 residues. V gave up 7 bases and J gave up 2 bases, with 9 bases separating them. Germline values: CDR1 MDHEN, CDR2 SYDVKM. This receptor was obtained from a woman between 18 and 29 years old with stable Graves' hyperthyroidism. The sequenced material came from peripheral blood. The chain uses TRBV28 and TRBJ1-5; perhaps TRBD1 as D (5 bases). CDR3 sequence: CASNRGGNQPQHF. The DNA for the CDR3 is TGTGCCAGCAATAGGGGAGGCAATCAGCCCCAGCATTTT.